This TCR beta chain was found in a study of shared clonotypes between healthy human individuals. Study findings and constraints: As a rule, naive subsets had a larger estimated richness than memory subsets. Researchers sampled blood only, noting tissue repertoires likely differ. Clonotype sharing among donors, it was expected, would be affected by sequencing depth.

Methods used by the authors: Junction-only sequences without quality scores came from ImmunoSEQ, so filtering differed. Using immunoSEQ multiplex PCR, the repertoire was profiled, and TCRdb retains in-frame clones only, with some absent. That table furnishes V, J and clone size, whereas the DNA furnished D and trimming. The sample holds tens of thousands of clones, about 61% seen once. Deletions cut 4 bases from V and 8 bases from J, with 14 bases between. The germline V gene has CDR1 GTSNPN and CDR2 SVGIG (reference sequence). The CDR3 loop spans 12 amino acids. Turning to this clone: The antigen remains undetermined.

The sequenced material came from memory CD8+ T cells sorted from blood. Subset: CD45RO+ cells pooled with CCR7-negative TemRA cells. The rearrangement joins TRBV30 to TRBJ1-2, with unresolved D. The source is a man aged 25 to 45 in good health. The CDR3 region has the DNA TGTGCCTGGATTTGGCCCGGTCGGGGCTACACCTTC. It codes for CAWIWPGRGYTF.